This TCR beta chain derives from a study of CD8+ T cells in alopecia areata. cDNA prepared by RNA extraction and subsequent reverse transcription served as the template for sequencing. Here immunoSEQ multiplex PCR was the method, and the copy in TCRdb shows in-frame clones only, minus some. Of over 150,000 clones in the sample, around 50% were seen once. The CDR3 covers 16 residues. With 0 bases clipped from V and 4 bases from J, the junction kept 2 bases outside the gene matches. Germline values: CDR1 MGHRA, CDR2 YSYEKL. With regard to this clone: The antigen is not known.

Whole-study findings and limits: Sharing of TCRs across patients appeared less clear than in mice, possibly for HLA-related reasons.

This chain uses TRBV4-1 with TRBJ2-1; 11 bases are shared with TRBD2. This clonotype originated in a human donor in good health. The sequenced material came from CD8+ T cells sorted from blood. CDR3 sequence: CASSQDSGGGYNEQFF. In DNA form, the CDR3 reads TGCGCCAGCAGCCAAGATAGCGGGGGGGGTTACAATGAGCAGTTCTTC.